This T cell receptor (beta chain) comes out of a study of identical twins. The study, taken as a whole, reports: Part of the zero-insertion signal could reflect confounding by invariant MAIT and iNKT cells. Its conclusions, products of cross-sectional statistical analysis, did not come from following the same donors.

TCRdb reprocessed the 5' RACE reads via MiXCR and lists one record per CDR3 protein. The sample yields 250,000 or so distinct CDR3 sequences, roughly 7% seen once. A word on this clonotype: Its target is unknown.

Every donor was a healthy Caucasian. Germline V gene lookup returns CDR1 LGHDT and CDR2 YNNKEL (reference sequence). This CDR3 is 16 amino acids long. V was cut by 0 bases and J by 4 bases, with 15 bases left in between. These data were also filed under a second study, of yellow fever vaccine responses in identical twins.

The V gene is TRBV3-1, the J gene TRBJ1-1; perhaps TRBD1 as D (5 bases). Source material: memory (CD45RO+) T cells sorted from blood. The sequence came from a woman aged 18-29 years in good health. CDR3 amino acids: CASSQDLQGMGTEAFF. The CDR3 DNA follows: TGTGCCAGCAGCCAAGATCTCCAGGGTATGGGCACTGAAGCTTTCTTT.